This TCR beta chain is from a study of cytomegalovirus exposure and HLA in healthy donors (TCRdb year 2017). As for the study more broadly: According to an earlier analysis of a few hundred of the donors, about 170 million T cells yielded 90 million to 140 million unique TCR beta sequences and about 300 Gb of sequence data. The T cell repertoires of some 700 subjects were profiled by immunosequencing and related to cytomegalovirus serostatus. Across around 400 genotyped donors of the cohort, an average of roughly 200,000 unique TCR beta nucleotide sequences per donor were sequenced, and roughly 18% of those sequences were non-productive. Roughly 5 DR-DQ haplotypes were handled as single units for association and clustering, since linkage in the cohort was strong. Donor age, sex, ethnicity and CMV serostatus were compiled together with the repertoire data. All discovery cohort repertoires had been generated on a single sequencing platform. About 300 gigabases of sequencing data and around 88 million unique TCR sequences made up an early release that covered around 640 HLA-typed donors. Of the roughly 400 genotyped donors, 65% to 90% fell in the genetic ancestry cluster associated with self-reported Caucasian donors. To study patterns of TCR occurrence, a later analysis re-analyzed previously published TCR beta repertoires from more than 550 donors and added high-resolution HLA genotyping. Genome-wide SNP genotypes for about three fifths of the roughly 670 donors were used in a later genetic analysis, which treated that subset as a discovery cohort. High-throughput TCR immunosequencing, statistical association of individual TCRs with disease status, and machine learning were combined to predict cytomegalovirus infection status. Typing coverage differed by locus: A, B, C, DRB1 and DQB1 were typed in about 629-640 donors, DQA1 in around 500, DPA1 in some 570, and DPB1 in 472. The study was designed to test whether signatures of past pathogen exposure could be identified by cataloging public T cell receptors. HLA typing included class I and class II loci at four-digit resolution. Along with the approximately 620-subject first cohort, a separate validation cohort of about 110 different subjects was used. Rather than using new phenotypic data, the later analysis identified candidate immune exposures from TCR beta sequences and from how often those sequences occurred across donors. In an earlier analysis of 587 of the donors, high-throughput TCR beta sequencing was used to judge whether each TCR beta V gene segment behaved as functional or pseudogenic.

The cohort comprised several hundred healthy bone marrow donors. At the time of sampling, all cohort members were nominally healthy, though unrecorded immune exposures were likely present. The donor tested CMV seronegative and was one of the 352 seronegative cohort members. A peripheral blood sample was collected from each donor, and TCR beta sequencing was performed on peripheral blood mononuclear cells. The Qiagen DNeasy Blood Extraction Kit was used to extract genomic DNA from the blood cell samples. V drops 0 bases and J drops 11 bases, leaving 19 bases in between. From the germline V gene, CDR1 is ENHRY and CDR2 is SYGVKD. The CDR3 starts with the cysteine, ends with the phenylalanine, and has 15 residues. Only the CDR3 DNA stays, 45 bases, in frame from base 1. Results the study describes overall, beyond this receptor: The authors suggested that the approach could potentially be generalized to other disease states and immunological phenotypes. Only TCR beta chains were sequenced in this cohort, and the absence of alpha or paired-chain data limited detectable features. The classifier was reported to diagnose cytomegalovirus status with high specificity and sensitivity in both the original and validation cohorts. In a later analysis, some 18,000 TCR beta sequences were associated with specific HLA alleles at a false discovery rate of 0.05. In a later analysis, HLA-associated TCR beta chains showed more clonal expansion and lower generation probabilities than non-associated chains that were equally common. When HLA alleles, especially DR and DQ, strongly co-occurred, attributing TCR associations to individual alleles was difficult. The presence/absence analyses assumed that sequencing depth was roughly uniform across donors, and that assumption may not be true. An association between a missense DCLRE1C variant and V-gene and J-gene trimming of TCR beta chains was found in a later genetic analysis and replicated in an independent cohort. In an earlier analysis of about 550 of the donors, most TCR beta V segments were observed in productive rearrangements about 90% or about 30% of the time, broadly matching IMGT annotations. A cluster of highly shared sequence variants was judged likely to represent a technical artifact of the sequencing pipeline. Three of the identified cytomegalovirus-associated TCR beta chains were confirmed in vitro to be specific for cytomegalovirus antigens. Because HLA typing was unavailable for some donors at each locus, only the typed subset was used in association tests. CMV serostatus was the only immune exposure information available for the cohort. While some public TCRs were present in many individuals, most TCR sequences turned up only very rarely across donors. Some IMGT-functional V segments, including TRBV6-2 and TRBV6-3, could not be distinguished by the 87-base-pair reads and were therefore excluded. Compared with the 666-donor mean, donors in an Asian-associated ancestry cluster had fewer N-insertions in productive TCRs, according to a later genetic analysis. The earlier analysis of 587 of the donors excluded over 15 rarely observed V segments, including chromosome 9 orphons, because counts were too low. A later analysis reported that several top co-occurrence clusters appeared linked to parvovirus B19, influenza, CMV and Epstein-Barr virus. According to a later analysis, TCR association rates differed among HLA loci, with DRB1 alleles showing the most associated TCRs and HLA-C alleles showing the fewest. A further reported finding was that TCR beta sequences accurately predicted the HLA-A and HLA-B alleles for most subjects in the first cohort. In the study, approximately 160 TCR beta chains were listed as associated with cytomegalovirus. Linkage disequilibrium might explain the correlated functional status among segregating V segments, but an unknown experimental factor could not be excluded. In a later analysis, most CMV-associated TCR beta chains were found to appear HLA-restricted, with HLA associations seemingly driven largely by CMV exposure.

The library was obtained by the immunoSEQ multiplex PCR assay. The multiplex PCR relied on a mix of 60 forward primers for TCR Vbeta segments and 13 reverse primers for TCR Jbeta segments. The CDR3 region of rearranged TCR beta genes was amplified from genomic DNA by a multiplex PCR assay. The Illumina HiSeq System was used to sequence the amplified TCR beta libraries as 87-base-pair reads. Turning to the authors' computational methods: A later analysis counted 75 million to 100 million unique TCR beta chains across the 666 repertoires, and some 11 million of these chains were shared by at least two donors. A nearest-neighbor algorithm error-corrected the raw reads and collapsed the reads into unique sequences, merging closely related sequences to remove PCR and sequencing errors. CDR3 sequences were aligned to IMGT reference sequences to assign V, D and J gene segments. For a sequence to be retained, a match of at least six nucleotides to both a V gene segment and a J gene segment was required. Rearrangements were classified as productive when the CDR3 lacked stop codons and remained in frame with V and J, and all other rearrangements were classified as non-productive. CDR3 was defined by IMGT convention, running from the second conserved V-encoded cysteine to the conserved J-encoded phenylalanine. The earlier analysis of a few hundred of the donors excluded sequences that lacked an unambiguous match to a single V gene segment. An earlier analysis of just under 600 of the donors called V segments functional above 56.7% productive rearrangements and segregating when the between-donor standard deviation exceeded 5%. A statistical classification framework was built for diagnosing cytomegalovirus status from the catalog of TCR beta chain sequences. In a later analysis, V and J genes were assigned by comparing TCR nucleotide sequences against IMGT/GENE-DB human TR gene sequences. Using the TCRdist pipeline, a later analysis assigned CDR3 sequences along with most-parsimonious VDJ recombination scenarios. A later analysis defined each TCR beta chain by its CDR3 amino acid sequence plus V-gene family, and excluded reads lacking a unique V-gene family. To address suspected cross-contamination and a sequencing artifact, a later analysis removed 550 to 750 highly shared, low-generation-probability nucleotide sequences. A later analysis calculated a clonal expansion index for each public chain from normalized within-repertoire ranks of inferred template counts. Generation probabilities in a later analysis came from a VDJ recombination model fitted to out-of-frame rearrangements, and those results were checked against IGoR. A later analysis scored TCR-TCR, TCR-HLA and TCR-CMV co-occurrence with hypergeometric tests, applying a repertoire-size bias correction to TCR pairs. A later analysis estimated false discovery rates by permuting HLA or CMV assignments 20 times. A later analysis grouped co-occurring TCRs with DBSCAN, adding TCRdist sequence similarity when clustering within HLA-allele-positive subsets. Repertoires with fewer than 30,000 or more than 120,000 public chains, plus five repertoires with anomalous nucleotide sharing, were excluded from co-occurrence clustering. TCRdb mirrors the immuneACCESS table, restricted to in-frame sequences. Some clones are absent from its copies; in checked studies, under half trace to an unresolved V gene, and the reason for the others is unknown. V, J and clone size are those of that table, while D and trimming were read from the DNA. The sample data list 150,000 or so clones, and approximately 80% of these were observed just once. The top ten constitute around 0.8% of the sample.

About this clone: Its antigen is unknown. No qualities accompany the bases; no much larger clone lies one base away.

The V gene is TRBV10-3 and the J gene is TRBJ2-5; the D segment could be TRBD2, given 5 matching bases. The sample was PBMCs. This TCR came from a woman under 30 in good health and CMV-seronegative. The DNA reads TGTGCCATCAGTGAGTCTGAAGTCGGCACGAGGGAGCAGTACTTC. Translated, this gives CAISESEVGTREQYF.